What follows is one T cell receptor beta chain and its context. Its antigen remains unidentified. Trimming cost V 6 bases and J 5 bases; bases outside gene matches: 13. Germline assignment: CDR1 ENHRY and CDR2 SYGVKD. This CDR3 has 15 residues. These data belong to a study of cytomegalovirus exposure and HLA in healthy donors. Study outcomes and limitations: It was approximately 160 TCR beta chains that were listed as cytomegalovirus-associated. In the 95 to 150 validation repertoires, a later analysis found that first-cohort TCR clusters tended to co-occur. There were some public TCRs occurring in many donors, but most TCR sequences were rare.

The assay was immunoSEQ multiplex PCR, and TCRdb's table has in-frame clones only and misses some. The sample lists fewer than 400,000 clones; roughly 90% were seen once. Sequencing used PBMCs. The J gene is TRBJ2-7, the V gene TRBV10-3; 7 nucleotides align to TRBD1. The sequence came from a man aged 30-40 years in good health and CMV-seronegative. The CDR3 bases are TGTGCCATCAGCGCAACTTCGACAGGGCACCACGAGCAGTACTTC. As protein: CAISATSTGHHEQYF.